The entry below describes one T cell receptor (beta chain). Its antigen remains unidentified. The CDR3 covers 16 residues. CDR1 LGHNA and CDR2 YSLEER come from the germline V gene. The V and J ends lost 0 bases and 1 base, in that order; junction bases with no gene match: 4. These data are taken from a study of T-cell reconstitution after alpha-beta-depleted transplantation in children. Study findings and constraints: As was reported, about two months after transplant, alpha-beta T cells came from several hundred expanded graft clones. Once a year had passed after transplant, T-cell counts and diversity came mostly from newly produced T cells. Recipient T cells and thymic progenitors that survived gave rise to the high TCRbeta diversity observed at day 60 in some patients.

Preparation of the TCRbeta library involved a method that used unique molecular identifiers. TCRdb processed the PCR reads anew with MiXCR; each CDR3 protein has one entry. The sample holds more than 500,000 distinct CDR3 sequences, roughly an eighth seen once. The sequences come from PBMCs, mostly from graft donor cells, collected 180 days after TCRalphabeta/CD19-depleted stem cell transplant. This clonotype originated in a female patient aged 2 to 10 who had a stem cell transplant for aplastic anemia, so the T cells may come from the graft donor. The chain couples TRBV4-3 to TRBJ2-5, with 8 bases fitting TRBD1. The CDR3, as DNA: TGCGCCAGCAGCCAAGATAGGACAGGGACCCAAGAGACCCAGTACTTC. Translating it yields CASSQDRTGTQETQYF.